This T cell receptor beta chain originates from a study of identical twins listed by TCRdb under 2016. Looking at the study overall: The study deep-sequenced TCR alpha and beta repertoires from monozygotic twins, unrelated adults of various ages and cord blood to test whether fetal clonotypes persist. To rule out contamination, the twin experiments were replicated at different times with different library preparation protocols.

Summary of the overall study and its limitations: Abundant cord blood beta clonotypes carried fewer insertions; young adult naive repertoires showed a weaker similar trend, while memory repertoires showed none. Compared with coincidental sharing between unrelated individuals, out-of-frame TCR alpha sequences shared between twins showed an excess of sequences with low generation probability. Out-of-frame TCR alpha sharing in monozygotic twins was systematically underestimated by recombination models, whereas sharing between unrelated individuals was in agreement with the recombination models. Invariant T cells such as MAIT and iNKT could partly confound zero-insertion analyses, although diverse VJ usage argued against such confounding for most clonotypes. Because the same donors could not be followed over many years, conclusions were based on cross-sectional statistical analysis. A weaker excess of twin sharing was found in beta out-of-frame sequences because the signal-to-noise ratio was lowered by fewer shared sequences.

Library creation used 5' RACE. For sequencing, an Illumina HiSeq 2000 was employed. Template switching introduced a universal primer binding site; the final cDNA contained a unique molecular identifier, enabling accurate counting of TCR cDNA molecules. Specific primers in the conserved constant-segment region were used to synthesize first-strand cDNA for TCR alpha and beta chains. To control for contamination, every cDNA library carried two barcodes: a SMART-Mk sample barcode plus Illumina barcodes. TruSeq adapter sequences and Illumina sample barcodes were added in two successive PCR steps. TCR alpha and beta cDNA libraries were sequenced on the Illumina HiSeq platform with custom primers. The original methods were these. MiGEC processed the raw reads to extract unique molecular identifiers, while MiXCR was used to determine the CDR3 positions. For each individual, recombination models were inferred using an EM algorithm with the repgenHMM and IGoR tools. Shared clonotypes were analyzed with the tcR package in R, and sharing was normalized by the product of cloneset sizes. To study raw recombination free of thymic and clonal selection effects, out-of-frame nonproductive sequences were analyzed. Using fastp at Q25 and MiXCR, TCRdb reprocessed the public reads and kept productive beta chains. Entries are consolidated by CDR3 protein sequence, retaining the most common genes and DNA. TCRdb, not the authors, supplied the V and J calls. The sample includes roughly 290,000 distinct CDR3 sequences, with under 9.5% observed a single time. About 2.1% of the sample rests with the top ten.

This clonotype has only a few counts. Which antigen it targets is not known. Within one base of it there is no much larger clone, and no base qualities were kept. Taken from cysteine to phenylalanine, the CDR3 has 14 residues. CDR3 DNA is the only sequence kept; it has 42 bases, read in frame from the first base. Trimming takes 0 bases from V and 10 bases from J, and the germline ends sit 14 bases apart. CDR1 and CDR2, per the germline V gene, are SGHRS and YFSETQ. Every donor in the study was a healthy Caucasian. The twin cohort consisted of three pairs of female monozygotic twins, all aged roughly 18 to 29 years. Miltenyi CD45RO+ enrichment and human naive T-cell isolation kits were used to isolate memory (CD45RO+) and naive T cells from PBMC. These same records also appear under a second study, on yellow fever vaccine responses in identical twins. In that second paper, the authors write: The authors reported that the T cell response to vaccination in identical twins appeared partly convergent and partly personalized. In the study, vaccine-responding T cell clones were precisely tracked in identical twins.

The source of this sequence is a woman younger than 35 in good health. The sequence is built from TRBV5-1 and TRBJ2-1; TRBD2 is perhaps the D gene, given 5 matching bases. The sequenced sample was memory (CD45RO+) T cells sorted from blood. Sample cell subset or site, as interpreted from the label and publication: CD45RO+ enriched T cells. The CDR3 corresponds to CASSLDEPAGEQFF. Here is the DNA: TGCGCCAGCAGCTTGGACGAGCCCGCGGGCGAGCAGTTCTTC.